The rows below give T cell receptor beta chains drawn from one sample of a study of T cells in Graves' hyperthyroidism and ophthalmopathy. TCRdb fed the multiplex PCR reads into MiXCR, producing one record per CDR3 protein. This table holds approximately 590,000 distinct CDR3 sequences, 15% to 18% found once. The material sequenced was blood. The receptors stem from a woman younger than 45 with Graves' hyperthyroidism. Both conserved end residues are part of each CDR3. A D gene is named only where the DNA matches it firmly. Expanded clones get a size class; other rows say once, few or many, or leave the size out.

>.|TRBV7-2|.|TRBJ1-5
TGTACGAGCAGCCCCCCGGCGGCGGGCGACTTCAATCAGCCCCAGCATTTT
CTSSPPAAGDFNQPQHF
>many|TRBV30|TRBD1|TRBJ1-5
TGTGCCTGGAGCTATAGAGACAGGGGTTATCAGCCCCAGCATTTT
CAWSYRDRGYQPQHF
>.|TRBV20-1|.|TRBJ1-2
TGCAGTGCTAGAGTCCGGTATGGCTACACCTTC
CSARVRYGYTF
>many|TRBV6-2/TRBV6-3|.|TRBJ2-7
TGTGCCACCACGCGAGGCCCCATTCACGAGCAGTACTTC
CATTRGPIHEQYF
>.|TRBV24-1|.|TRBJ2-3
TGTGCCACCAGTGCTCGGGACCGGTCGTTCCCGGATACGCAGTATTTT
CATSARDRSFPDTQYF
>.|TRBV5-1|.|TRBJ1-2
TGCGCCAGCGGCCCCGGACAGACCACCGCTTATGGCTACACCTTC
CASGPGQTTAYGYTF
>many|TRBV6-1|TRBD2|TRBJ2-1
TGTGCCAGCAGTCTCATAGCGGGAGTGGGGAATGAGCAGTTCTTC
CASSLIAGVGNEQFF
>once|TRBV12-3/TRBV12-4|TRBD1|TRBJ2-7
TGTGCCAGCAGTTTAGCGGCGGGACAGGACCACAAGCAGTACTTC
CASSLAAGQDHKQYF
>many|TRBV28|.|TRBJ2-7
TGTGCCAGCAGTTTCGTCGGAGCTGGGGACGAGCAGTACTTC
CASSFVGAGDEQYF
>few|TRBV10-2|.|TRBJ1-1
TGCGCCAGCAGCGAGTACTCCGGGACAAGATACACTGAAGCTTTCTTT
CASSEYSGTRYTEAFF
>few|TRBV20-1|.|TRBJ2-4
TGCAGTGCTGAACCCCTAGGAGTATACAAAAACATTCAGTACTTC
CSAEPLGVYKNIQYF
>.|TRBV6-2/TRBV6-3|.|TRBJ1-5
TGTGCCAGCAGTCCTACACGTCAGCCCCAGCATTTT
CASSPTRQPQHF
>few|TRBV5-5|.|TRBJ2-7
TGTGCCAGCAGCTTGATTTTCACTGACTACGAGCAGTACTTC
CASSLIFTDYEQYF
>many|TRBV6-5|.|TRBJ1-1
TGTGCCAGCAGTTACTCTGCATACCCAGGGACTGAAGCTTTCTTT
CASSYSAYPGTEAFF
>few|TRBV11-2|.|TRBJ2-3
TGTGCCAGCAGCTTAGTCAAGGGAACAGATACGCAGTATTTT
CASSLVKGTDTQYF
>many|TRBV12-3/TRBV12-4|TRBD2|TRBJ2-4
TGTGCCAGCAGTGCCGGGACTAGCGGGCCCCAGGACATTCAGTACTTC
CASSAGTSGPQDIQYF
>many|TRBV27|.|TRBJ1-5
TGTGCCAGCAGTTTCAGGGGTTCCAATCAGCCCCAGCATTTT
CASSFRGSNQPQHF
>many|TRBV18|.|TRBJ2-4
TGTGCCAGCTCACCACGGCAGGTCAAAAACATTCAGTACTTC
CASSPRQVKNIQYF
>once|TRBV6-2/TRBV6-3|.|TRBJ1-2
TGTGCCAGCAGCCAAGATTTCGGGGAATGGGATGGCTACACCTTC
CASSQDFGEWDGYTF
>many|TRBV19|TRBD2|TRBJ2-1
TGTGCCAGTAAATGGGCGGGAGACGGTTACAATGAGCAGTTCTTC
CASKWAGDGYNEQFF
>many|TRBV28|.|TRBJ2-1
TGTGCCAGCAGAAGCGGGCTCTCCTACAATGAGCAGTTCTTC
CASRSGLSYNEQFF
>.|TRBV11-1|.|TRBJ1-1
TGTGCCAGCAGCTTTGGACAGCTCCTAGGAGCTTTCTTT
CASSFGQLLGAFF
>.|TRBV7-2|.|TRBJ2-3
TGTGCCAGCAGCTTAGCGGCTAGCGAGAGTTACACAGATACGCAGTATTTT
CASSLAASESYTDTQYF
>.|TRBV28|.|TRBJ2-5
TGTGCCAGCAGTTCAGGAGGGGGAGACGTGGAGACCCAGTACTTC
CASSSGGGDVETQYF
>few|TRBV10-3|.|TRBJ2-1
TGTGCCATCAGTCATGAGGTGGCTACCTACAATGAGCAGTTCTTC
CAISHEVATYNEQFF
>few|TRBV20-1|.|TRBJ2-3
TGCAGTGCTATAGCTACCGATAGCACAGATACGCAGTATTTT
CSAIATDSTDTQYF
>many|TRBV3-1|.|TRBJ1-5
TGTGCCAGCAGCCAGATTTCAGGGGGCAATCAGCCCCAGCATTTT
CASSQISGGNQPQHF
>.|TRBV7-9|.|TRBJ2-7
TGTGCCAGCAGCGCCCATCTCTCCTCCTACGAGCAGTACTTC
CASSAHLSSYEQYF
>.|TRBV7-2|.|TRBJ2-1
TGTGCCAGCAGCTTAGTGCCGAGTTCGCGCAATGAGCAGTTCTTC
CASSLVPSSRNEQFF
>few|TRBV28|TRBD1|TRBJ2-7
TGTGCCAGCAGTCCTCGGACAGGGCCCCACGAGCAGTACTTC
CASSPRTGPHEQYF
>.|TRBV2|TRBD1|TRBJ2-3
TGTGCCAGCAGTGAACTCGGCGGGACAGGGGGCCCAGATACGCAGTATTTT
CASSELGGTGGPDTQYF
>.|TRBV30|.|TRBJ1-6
TGTGCCTCCGAAAGTTCCTATAATTCACCCCTCCACTTT
CASESSYNSPLHF
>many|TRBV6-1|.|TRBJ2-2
TGTGCCAGCAGTTATGGTCCGAACACCGGGGAGCTGTTTTTT
CASSYGPNTGELFF
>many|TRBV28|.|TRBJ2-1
TGTGCCAGCCAGTATGGGAGCTCCTACAATGAGCAGTTCTTC
CASQYGSSYNEQFF
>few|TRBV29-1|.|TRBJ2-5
TGCAGCGTTGTTATGGGCGAAGAGACCCAGTACTTC
CSVVMGEETQYF
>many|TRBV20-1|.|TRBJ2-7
TGCAGTGCTAGCCTTTGGGGCTACGAGCAGTACTTC
CSASLWGYEQYF
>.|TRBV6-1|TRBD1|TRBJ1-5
TGTGCCAGCAGTGATCTAGGGGGCGCGCGTCAGCCCCAGCATTTT
CASSDLGGARQPQHF
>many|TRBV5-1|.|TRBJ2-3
TGCGCCAGCAGTGGGAGCTACGTCGGCACAGATACGCAGTATTTT
CASSGSYVGTDTQYF